A selection of T cell receptor beta chains follows, all from one sample in a study of CD8 T cells in Susac syndrome. From the immunoSEQ multiplex PCR reads, TCRdb called clonotypes with MiXCR, one entry per CDR3 protein. In the table there are 130,000 or so distinct CDR3 sequences, 94% of which are singletons. The sample taken for sequencing was CD4+ T cells from PBMCs. The receptors were sampled from a human donor in good health. The CDR3 runs from the conserved cysteine through the conserved F or W. The order of the fields is clone size, D gene, V gene, J gene, CDR3 protein, CDR3 DNA. The D gene is left open where the match is weak. Only part of the rows carry a size: once, few, many, or a class if the clone is expanded.

>-|TRBD1|TRBV30|TRBJ1-2
CAWSGEGQGSYGYTF
TGTGCCTGGAGTGGAGAAGGACAGGGTAGTTATGGCTACACCTTC
>-|-|TRBV6-2/TRBV6-3|TRBJ2-5
CASSWEGRETQYF
TGTGCCAGCAGCTGGGAAGGCCGAGAGACCCAGTACTTC
>-|-|TRBV2|TRBJ2-3
CASSEVQGMGQTDTQYF
TGTGCCAGCAGTGAAGTGCAGGGGATGGGCCAAACAGATACGCAGTATTTT
>-|-|TRBV6-5|TRBJ2-3
CASSYFYADTQYF
TGTGCCAGCAGTTACTTCTACGCAGATACGCAGTATTTT
>-|TRBD2|TRBV7-3|TRBJ2-3
CASSFLAGSTDTQYF
TGTGCCAGCAGCTTTCTAGCGGGAAGCACAGATACGCAGTATTTT
>-|-|TRBV29-1|TRBJ1-1
CSVNRHLTNTEAFF
TGCAGCGTTAACCGACACCTGACGAACACTGAAGCTTTCTTT
>-|-|TRBV19|TRBJ1-1
CASSRTSTEVFF
TGTGCCAGTAGTCGGACTAGCACTGAAGTTTTCTTT
>-|-|TRBV6-6|TRBJ1-6
CASTGQPYSPLHF
TGTGCCAGCACCGGACAGCCATATTCACCCCTCCACTTT
>-|-|TRBV9|TRBJ1-2
CASSGRGYTF
TGTGCCAGCAGCGGAAGAGGCTACACCTTC
>-|-|TRBV5-4|TRBJ2-5
CASSIPGQGETQYF
TGTGCCAGCAGCATTCCGGGACAAGGGGAGACCCAGTACTTC
>-|-|TRBV14|TRBJ2-3
CASSQLLGITSTDTQYF
TGTGCCAGCAGCCAACTACTAGGAATAACTAGCACAGATACGCAGTATTTT
>-|-|TRBV27|TRBJ2-5
CASSHRPDGTQYF
TGTGCCAGCAGCCACAGGCCGGACGGGACCCAGTACTTC
>-|TRBD2|TRBV4-3|TRBJ2-3
CASSQTSASTDTQYF
TGCGCCAGCAGCCAGACTAGCGCCAGCACAGATACGCAGTATTTT
>-|-|TRBV5-6|TRBJ2-2
CASSYDYRSLTGELFF
TGTGCCAGCAGTTACGACTACAGGAGTTTGACCGGGGAGCTGTTTTTT
>-|-|TRBV6-6|TRBJ1-1
CASIAALNTEAFF
TGTGCCAGCATCGCTGCGTTGAACACTGAAGCTTTCTTT
>-|TRBD2|TRBV2|TRBJ2-5
CASSGQAGAEETQYF
TGTGCCAGCAGTGGGCAGGCGGGAGCGGAGGAGACCCAGTACTTC
>-|-|TRBV9|TRBJ1-4
CASSMGQNEKLFF
TGTGCCAGCAGCATGGGTCAGAATGAAAAACTGTTTTTT
>-|-|TRBV5-1|TRBJ2-3
CASSGRQGTDTQYF
TGCGCCAGCAGCGGCAGACAGGGCACAGATACGCAGTATTTT
>once|-|TRBV7-2|TRBJ1-1
CASSAGPNTEAFF
TGTGCCAGCAGCGCCGGACCGAACACTGAAGCTTTCTTT
>-|TRBD1|TRBV15|TRBJ2-7
CATSRDQGEWYEQYF
TGTGCCACCAGCAGAGATCAGGGGGAGTGGTACGAGCAGTACTTC
>once|-|TRBV18|TRBJ2-1
CASSPRGLASGEQFF
TGTGCCAGCTCACCAAGGGGCCTAGCATCGGGTGAGCAGTTCTTC
>few|-|TRBV18|TRBJ1-1
CASSRQNTEAFF
TGTGCCAGCTCACGACAGAACACTGAAGCTTTCTTT
>-|TRBD1|TRBV24-1|TRBJ1-1
CATSAGDRQNTEAFF
TGTGCCACCAGTGCCGGGGACAGACAAAACACTGAAGCTTTCTTT
>-|TRBD1|TRBV19|TRBJ2-7
CASSQRQGASEQYF
TGTGCCAGTAGTCAGAGACAGGGGGCTTCCGAGCAGTACTTC
>once|-|TRBV12-3/TRBV12-4|TRBJ2-1
CASSFGAEQFF
TGTGCCAGCAGTTTTGGGGCGGAGCAGTTCTTC
>-|-|TRBV5-4|TRBJ2-6
CASSLERAGANVLTF
TGTGCCAGCAGCTTGGAACGGGCTGGGGCCAACGTCCTGACTTTC
>-|TRBD1|TRBV3-1|TRBJ1-2
CASSHGQGTGYTF
TGTGCCAGCAGCCACGGACAGGGCACGGGCTACACCTTC
>-|TRBD2|TRBV4-2|TRBJ2-3
CASSQVPSGIRTDTQYF
TGTGCCAGCAGCCAAGTACCTAGCGGCATTCGCACAGATACGCAGTATTTT
>-|-|TRBV5-4|TRBJ2-5
CASSLADGAETQYF
TGTGCCAGCAGCTTGGCCGATGGGGCAGAGACCCAGTACTTC
>-|-|TRBV4-1|TRBJ1-6
CASSHTSGTENSPLHF
TGCGCCAGCAGCCACACCTCCGGGACGGAGAATTCACCCCTCCACTTT
>-|-|TRBV12-3/TRBV12-4|TRBJ2-1
CASSFVTGERNEQFF
TGTGCCAGCAGTTTCGTAACGGGAGAACGTAATGAGCAGTTCTTC
>-|TRBD1|TRBV5-1|TRBJ2-3
CASSRDRGKEDTQYF
TGCGCCAGCAGCCGGGACAGGGGGAAAGAAGATACGCAGTATTTT
>-|-|TRBV5-1|TRBJ1-6
CASSEYNPYNSPLHF
TGCGCCAGCAGCGAATATAACCCCTATAATTCACCCCTCCACTTT
>-|TRBD2|TRBV4-2|TRBJ2-3
CASSQLPSGGGQYF
TGTGCCAGCAGCCAGCTCCCTTCGGGAGGCGGGCAGTATTTT
>-|TRBD2|TRBV20-1|TRBJ2-7
CSARVGLAGDEQYF
TGCAGTGCTAGAGTCGGACTAGCGGGGGACGAGCAGTACTTC
>-|-|TRBV11-3|TRBJ2-5
CASSRGSAETQYF
TGTGCCAGCAGCCGAGGGAGTGCAGAGACCCAGTACTTC
>-|-|TRBV30|TRBJ1-2
CAWSPREGYYGYTF
TGTGCCTGGAGTCCCCGGGAGGGGTACTATGGCTACACCTTC
>-|TRBD1|TRBV7-9|TRBJ2-7
CASSLVGQGAKYEQYF
TGTGCCAGCAGCTTAGTCGGACAGGGGGCGAAGTACGAGCAGTACTTC
>once|-|TRBV12-3/TRBV12-4|TRBJ1-1
CASRWDPTAEAFF
TGTGCCAGCAGGTGGGACCCAACGGCTGAAGCTTTCTTT
>-|-|TRBV6-5|TRBJ2-7
CASSSLASRAYEQYF
TGTGCCAGCAGTTCTCTAGCGTCAAGAGCCTACGAGCAGTACTTC
>-|-|TRBV30|TRBJ2-1
CAWSVQGREQFF
TGTGCCTGGAGTGTCCAGGGCCGCGAGCAGTTCTTC
>-|TRBD2|TRBV9|TRBJ2-1
CASSPETSGRGNEQFF
TGTGCCAGCAGCCCAGAGACTAGCGGGAGAGGTAATGAGCAGTTCTTC
>-|TRBD2|TRBV2|TRBJ2-1
CASTARLAGVGPYNEQFF
TGTGCCAGCACAGCGAGACTAGCGGGAGTAGGTCCCTACAATGAGCAGTTCTTC
>-|-|TRBV28|TRBJ1-2
CASSSHRRRIANYGYTF
TGTGCCAGCAGTTCCCACCGCCGCCGGATAGCTAACTATGGCTACACCTTC